Shown below are 7 T cell receptor beta chains from a single sample sequenced in a study of radiotherapy plus CTLA-4 blockade in lung cancer. Only in-frame clones appear in the TCRdb table, and some are missing; sequencing was by immunoSEQ multiplex PCR. The sample includes around 90,000 clones, 83% of them seen just once. Source: peripheral blood, taken from a patient treated with radiotherapy plus ipilimumab. The receptors originated from a human donor with non-small cell lung cancer who had stable disease on radiotherapy plus ipilimumab.

The J gene is TRBJ2-5, the V gene TRBV9; 13 bases line up with TRBD2. CDR1 SGDLS and CDR2 YYNGEE come from the germline V gene. The CDR3 loop spans 17 amino acids. With 4 bases clipped from V and 2 bases from J, the junction kept 8 bases outside the gene matches. The CDR3 region is CASSSRGLAGPQETQYF. The DNA for the CDR3 is TGTGCCAGCAGCTCGCGGGGACTAGCGGGGCCACAAGAGACCCAGTACTTC.

The chain employs TRBV11-1 and TRBJ1-5; 10 bases agree with TRBD1. In germline, CDR1 is SGHAT, CDR2 FQDESV (reference sequence). V lost 3 bases and J lost 7; bases outside the gene matches: 6. The CDR3 has 15 residues. The CDR3 spells CASSLGQGYGQPQHF. The CDR3 DNA follows: TGTGCCAGCAGCTTGGGACAGGGGTATGGACAGCCCCAGCATTTT.

V usage is TRBV30 and J usage is TRBJ1-2, with 7 bases fitting TRBD1. The ends lost 8 bases at V and 8 bases at J; junction bases unmatched: 17. The germline V gene has CDR1 GTSNPN and CDR2 SVGIG (reference sequence). This CDR3 has 14 residues. Here the CDR3 reads CAENSRDSIYGYTF. In nucleotides, the CDR3 is TGTGCCGAGAATTCTAGGGACAGCATCTACGGCTACACCTTC. Filled out from reference TRBV30 and TRBJ1-2, the complete variable domain reads SQTIHQWPATLVQPVGSPLSLECTVEGTSNPNLYWYRQAAGRGLQLLFYSVGIGQISSEVPQNLSASRPQDRQFILSSKKLLLSDSGFYLCAENSRDSIYGYTFGSGTRLTVV.

The chain employs TRBV2 and TRBJ1-3; 10 bases fit TRBD1. Germline V lookup: CDR1 SNHLY, CDR2 FYNNEI. The CDR3 is 17 residues long. The trim removed 5 bases at V and 0 bases at J, leaving 7 bases unmatched. The CDR3 nucleotides are TGTGCCAGCAGTAGACAGGGGGCAGGGATCTCTGGAAACACCATATATTTT. Protein product: CASSRQGAGISGNTIYF.

This sequence joins TRBV30 and TRBJ2-7; possible D gene TRBD2, 5 bases. The CDR3 has 12 residues. V dropped 5 bases and J dropped 2 bases, with 10 bases sitting between them. Germline V gives CDR1 GTSNPN, CDR2 SVGIG (reference sequence). DNA of the CDR3: TGTGCCTGGGGGTCCGGGACCTACGAGCAGTACTTC. Its translation is CAWGSGTYEQYF.

The V call is TRBV15, the J call TRBJ2-7, with 7 bases fitting TRBD1. This CDR3 comprises 14 residues. CDR1 and CDR2 (germline): LNHNV, YYDKDF (reference sequence). J lost 2 bases, V lost 3 bases, and 4 bases had no gene match. Here the CDR3 reads CATSRQTGPYEQYF. Here the CDR3 DNA reads TGTGCCACCAGCAGGCAGACAGGGCCCTACGAGCAGTACTTC.

This chain connects TRBV11-2 to TRBJ2-2; D gene unclear. The CDR3 totals 15 residues. Looked up from germline, CDR1 is SGHAT and CDR2 is FQNNGV. The V end lost 2 bases, the J end lost 7 bases, and 14 bases lay between the germline ends. CDR3 nucleotide sequence: TGTGCCAGCAGCTTACTCGGGTCTCACGACGGGGAGCTGTTTTTT. This encodes CASSLLGSHDGELFF.